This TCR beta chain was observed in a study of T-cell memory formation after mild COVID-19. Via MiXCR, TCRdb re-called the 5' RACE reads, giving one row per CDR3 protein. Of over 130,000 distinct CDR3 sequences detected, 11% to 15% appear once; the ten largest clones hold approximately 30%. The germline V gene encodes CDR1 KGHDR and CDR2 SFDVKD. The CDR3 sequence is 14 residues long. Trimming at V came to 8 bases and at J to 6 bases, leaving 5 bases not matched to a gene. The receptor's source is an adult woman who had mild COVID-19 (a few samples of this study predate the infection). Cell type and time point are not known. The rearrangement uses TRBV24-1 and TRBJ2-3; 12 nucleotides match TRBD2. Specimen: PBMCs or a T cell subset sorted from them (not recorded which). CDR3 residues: CATTTSGRGDTQYF. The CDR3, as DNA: TGTGCCACCACGACTAGCGGGAGAGGGGATACGCAGTATTTT.